This T cell receptor (beta chain) was obtained from a study of CD8 T cells in ankylosing spondylitis. Whole-study findings and limits: Researchers reportedly found disease-linked clones significantly enriched in matched ankylosing spondylitis synovial fluid. Clones linked with disease were CD8+ and fairly uncommon in the peripheral blood. A number of the motif variants had already been described in reactive arthritis synovial fluid and blood. Among TCR beta sequences, a motif of several highly homologous variants appeared characteristic of ankylosing spondylitis blood.

This clonotype was observed a few times. The antigen remains undetermined. Via MiXCR, TCRdb re-called the 5' RACE reads, giving one row per CDR3 protein. The sample contains 750,000 to 850,000 distinct CDR3 sequences, 10% to 15% of which appear only once. With 0 bases removed from V and 0 bases from J, the gap between germline ends came to 14 bases. The germline V gene encodes CDR1 LNHNV and CDR2 YYDKDF (reference sequence). The CDR3 has 17 residues. The TCR was taken from a male donor with ankylosing spondylitis. The chain employs TRBV15 and TRBJ1-2; D might be TRBD1 (5 bases). The sequenced sample was blood, either unsorted or a sorted T cell fraction (not recorded which). The CDR3 sequence is CATSRDPLRDANYGYTF. The CDR3 DNA reads TGTGCCACCAGCAGAGATCCCCTTAGGGACGCTAACTATGGCTACACCTTC.